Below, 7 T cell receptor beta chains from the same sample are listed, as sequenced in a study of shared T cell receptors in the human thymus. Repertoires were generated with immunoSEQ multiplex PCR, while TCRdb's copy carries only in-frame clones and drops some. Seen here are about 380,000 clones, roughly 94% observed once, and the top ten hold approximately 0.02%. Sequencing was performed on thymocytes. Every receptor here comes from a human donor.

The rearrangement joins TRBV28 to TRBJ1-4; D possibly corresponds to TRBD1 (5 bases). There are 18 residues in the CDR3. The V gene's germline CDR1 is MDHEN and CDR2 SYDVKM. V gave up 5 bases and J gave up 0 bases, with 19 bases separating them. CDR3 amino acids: CASSPPGYPSTTNEKLFF. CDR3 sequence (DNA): TGTGCCAGCAGTCCACCAGGGTATCCTTCCACAACTAATGAAAAACTGTTTTTT.

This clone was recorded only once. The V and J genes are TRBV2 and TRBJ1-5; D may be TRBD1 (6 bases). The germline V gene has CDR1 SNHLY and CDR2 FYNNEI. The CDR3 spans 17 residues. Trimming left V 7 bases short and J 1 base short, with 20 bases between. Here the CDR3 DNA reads TGTGCCAGCACCGGACAGAGATCCGACCGAAGCAATCAGCCCCAGCATTTT. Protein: CASTGQRSDRSNQPQHF.

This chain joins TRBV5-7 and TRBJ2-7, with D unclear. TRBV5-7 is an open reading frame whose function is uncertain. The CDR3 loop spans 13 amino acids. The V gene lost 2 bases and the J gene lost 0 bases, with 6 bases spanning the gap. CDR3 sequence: CASSFTISYEQYF. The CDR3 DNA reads TGTGCCAGCAGCTTTACCATCTCCTACGAGCAGTACTTC.

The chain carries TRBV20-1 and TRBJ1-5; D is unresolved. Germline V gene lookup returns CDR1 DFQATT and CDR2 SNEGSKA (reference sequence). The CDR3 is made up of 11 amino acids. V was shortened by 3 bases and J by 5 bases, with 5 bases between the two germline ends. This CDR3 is CSARGDQPQHF. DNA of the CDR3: TGCAGTGCTAGGGGAGATCAGCCCCAGCATTTT.

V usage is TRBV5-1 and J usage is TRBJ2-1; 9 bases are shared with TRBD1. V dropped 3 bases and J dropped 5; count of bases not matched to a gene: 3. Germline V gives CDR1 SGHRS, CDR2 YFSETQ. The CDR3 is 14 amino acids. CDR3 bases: TGCGCCAGCAGCTCCGACAGGGGGGACAATGAGCAGTTCTTC. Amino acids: CASSSDRGDNEQFF.

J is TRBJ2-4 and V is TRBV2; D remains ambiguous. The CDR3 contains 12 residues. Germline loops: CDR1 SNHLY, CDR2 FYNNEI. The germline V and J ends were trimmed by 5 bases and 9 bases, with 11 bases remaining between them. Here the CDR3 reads CASSSGGVIQYF. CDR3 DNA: TGTGCCAGCAGTTCCGGTGGGGTCATTCAGTACTTC.

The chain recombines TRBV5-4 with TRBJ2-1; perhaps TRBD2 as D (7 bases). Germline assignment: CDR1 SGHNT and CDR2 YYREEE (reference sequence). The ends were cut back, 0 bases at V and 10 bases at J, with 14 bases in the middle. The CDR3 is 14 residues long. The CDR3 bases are TGTGCCAGCAGCTTGGGAGGGGGGGCCGTGGAGCAGTTCTTC. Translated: CASSLGGGAVEQFF. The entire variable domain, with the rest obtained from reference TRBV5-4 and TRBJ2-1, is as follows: ETGVTQSPTHLIKTRGQQVTLRCSSQSGHNTVSWYQQALGQGPQFIFQYYREEENGRGNFPPRFSGLQFPNYSSELNVNALELDDSALYLCASSLGGGAVEQFFGPGTRLTVL.